The entry that follows covers one T cell receptor (beta chain) sequence. Its antigen is undetermined. The germline gene is not matched at one end of the junction; a read error may be the cause. The sample belongs to a study of OX40 agonist ivuxolimab in advanced cancers. Study findings and constraints: Some nonresponders also had low normalized T-cell clonal expansion. Averaged across samples, CD8+ T cells carried more expanded clones than CD4+ did.

CDR3 size: 14 residues. Germline V gives CDR1 SGHAT, CDR2 FQNNGV. TCRdb keeps only in-frame clones here, not all; method: immunoSEQ multiplex PCR. The data show approximately 61,000 clones, with approximately 89% seen just once and 18% held by the top ten. Sequences were derived from CD4+ or CD8+ T cells sorted from blood, sampled in a trial of the OX40 agonist ivuxolimab. V is TRBV11-2 and J is TRBJ1-1; the D is unclear. The receptor's source is an adult with an advanced solid tumor such as melanoma, head and neck, liver or kidney cancer. Here the CDR3 DNA reads TGTGCCAGCACCTTACTCGCCAGGAACACTGAAGCTTTCTTT. It specifies CASTLLARNTEAFF.